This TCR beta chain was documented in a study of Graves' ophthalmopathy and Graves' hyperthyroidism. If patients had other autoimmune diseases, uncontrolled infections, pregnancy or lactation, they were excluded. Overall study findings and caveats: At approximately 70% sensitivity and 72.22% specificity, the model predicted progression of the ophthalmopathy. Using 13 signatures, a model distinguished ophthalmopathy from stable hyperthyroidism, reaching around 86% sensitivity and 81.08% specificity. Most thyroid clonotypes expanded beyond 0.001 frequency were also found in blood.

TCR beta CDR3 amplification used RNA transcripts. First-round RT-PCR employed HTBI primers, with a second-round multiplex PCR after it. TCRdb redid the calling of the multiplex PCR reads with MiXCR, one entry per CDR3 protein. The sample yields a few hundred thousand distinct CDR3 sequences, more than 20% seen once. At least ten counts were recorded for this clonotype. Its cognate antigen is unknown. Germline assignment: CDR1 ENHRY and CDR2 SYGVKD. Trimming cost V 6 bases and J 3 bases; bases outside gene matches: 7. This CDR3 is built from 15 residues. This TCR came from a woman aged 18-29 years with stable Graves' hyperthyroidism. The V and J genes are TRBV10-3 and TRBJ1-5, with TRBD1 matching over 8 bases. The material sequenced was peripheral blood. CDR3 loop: CAIRPGTGDNQPQHF. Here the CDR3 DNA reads TGTGCCATCAGGCCCGGGACAGGAGACAATCAGCCCCAGCATTTT.